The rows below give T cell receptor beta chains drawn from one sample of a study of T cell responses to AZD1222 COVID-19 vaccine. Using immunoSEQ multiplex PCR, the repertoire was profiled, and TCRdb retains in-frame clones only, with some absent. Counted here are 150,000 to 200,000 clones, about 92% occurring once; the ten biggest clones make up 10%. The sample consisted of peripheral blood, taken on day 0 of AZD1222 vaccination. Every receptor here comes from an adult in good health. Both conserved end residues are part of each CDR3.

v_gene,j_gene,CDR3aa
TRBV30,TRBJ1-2,CAWSFLLNYGYTF
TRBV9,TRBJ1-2,CASSSEADNYGYTF
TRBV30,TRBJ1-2,CAWSRQGPNYGYTF
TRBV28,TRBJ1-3,CASSVLFGNTIYF
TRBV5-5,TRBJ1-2,CASSRLGGYTF
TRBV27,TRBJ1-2,CASSGTGYRDYTF
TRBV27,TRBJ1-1,CASSDPGLNTEAFF
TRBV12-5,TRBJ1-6,CASGRLREGRVNSPLHF
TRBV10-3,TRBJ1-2,CAISEGREKSGYTF
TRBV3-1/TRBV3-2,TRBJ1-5,CASSQIAGQPQHF
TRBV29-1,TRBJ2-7,CSVEGTAYEQYF
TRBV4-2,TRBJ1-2,CASRADTANYGYTF
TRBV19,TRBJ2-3,CASSIRMGRLGTDTQYF
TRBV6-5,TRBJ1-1,CASSYETTEAFF
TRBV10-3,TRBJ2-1,CAIRPGLAGGSIDEQFF
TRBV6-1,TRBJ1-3,CASSEVPGDGNTIYF
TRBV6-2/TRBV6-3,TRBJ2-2,CASSSLTGQDTGELFF
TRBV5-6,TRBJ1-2,CASSPRGLYIYYGYTF
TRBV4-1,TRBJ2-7,CASSQPGQRLYEQYF
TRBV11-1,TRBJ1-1,CASSLIRQGLNTEAFF
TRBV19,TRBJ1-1,CASSPRPFMNTEAFF
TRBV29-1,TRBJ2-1,CSTSRSYNEQFF